This T cell receptor beta chain comes out of a study of regulatory T cells in long-lasting Graves disease. Study findings and constraints: It is possible that accuracy was reduced by the small size of the sample. Repertoires from persistent disease leaned toward TRBV28, TRBJ1-2 and TRBJ2-5. Persistent patients shared more public clonotypes (about 2,700) than newly diagnosed patients (about 970).

Germline V gene sequence: CDR1 MNHEY, CDR2 SMNVEV (reference sequence). Trimming removed 6 bases at V and 6 bases at J, with 12 bases between. This CDR3 comprises 13 residues. HTBI primers from iRepertoire and Arm-PCR of CDR3 regions yielded the TCR beta libraries. TCRdb processed the multiplex PCR reads anew with MiXCR; each CDR3 protein has one entry. Seen here are roughly 400,000 distinct CDR3 sequences, 21% observed once, and the top ten hold roughly 13%. To note about this clonotype: The target antigen is unknown.

As for time point: persistent/refractory GD, antithyroid drugs over 5 years with positive TRAb. PBMC-extracted RNA yielded the TCR library. Patients hailed from an endocrinology department in Xi'an, China. The TCR sequence derives from a female donor with Graves disease. The J gene is TRBJ2-1, the V gene TRBV27; D is ambiguous. The specimen comprised peripheral blood mononuclear cells (PBMCs), sampled when the disease was refractory, from a patient treated with antithyroid drugs. The CDR3: CASSQGYRNEQFF. The CDR3, as DNA: TGTGCCAGCAGCCAAGGCTATCGCAATGAGCAGTTCTTC.